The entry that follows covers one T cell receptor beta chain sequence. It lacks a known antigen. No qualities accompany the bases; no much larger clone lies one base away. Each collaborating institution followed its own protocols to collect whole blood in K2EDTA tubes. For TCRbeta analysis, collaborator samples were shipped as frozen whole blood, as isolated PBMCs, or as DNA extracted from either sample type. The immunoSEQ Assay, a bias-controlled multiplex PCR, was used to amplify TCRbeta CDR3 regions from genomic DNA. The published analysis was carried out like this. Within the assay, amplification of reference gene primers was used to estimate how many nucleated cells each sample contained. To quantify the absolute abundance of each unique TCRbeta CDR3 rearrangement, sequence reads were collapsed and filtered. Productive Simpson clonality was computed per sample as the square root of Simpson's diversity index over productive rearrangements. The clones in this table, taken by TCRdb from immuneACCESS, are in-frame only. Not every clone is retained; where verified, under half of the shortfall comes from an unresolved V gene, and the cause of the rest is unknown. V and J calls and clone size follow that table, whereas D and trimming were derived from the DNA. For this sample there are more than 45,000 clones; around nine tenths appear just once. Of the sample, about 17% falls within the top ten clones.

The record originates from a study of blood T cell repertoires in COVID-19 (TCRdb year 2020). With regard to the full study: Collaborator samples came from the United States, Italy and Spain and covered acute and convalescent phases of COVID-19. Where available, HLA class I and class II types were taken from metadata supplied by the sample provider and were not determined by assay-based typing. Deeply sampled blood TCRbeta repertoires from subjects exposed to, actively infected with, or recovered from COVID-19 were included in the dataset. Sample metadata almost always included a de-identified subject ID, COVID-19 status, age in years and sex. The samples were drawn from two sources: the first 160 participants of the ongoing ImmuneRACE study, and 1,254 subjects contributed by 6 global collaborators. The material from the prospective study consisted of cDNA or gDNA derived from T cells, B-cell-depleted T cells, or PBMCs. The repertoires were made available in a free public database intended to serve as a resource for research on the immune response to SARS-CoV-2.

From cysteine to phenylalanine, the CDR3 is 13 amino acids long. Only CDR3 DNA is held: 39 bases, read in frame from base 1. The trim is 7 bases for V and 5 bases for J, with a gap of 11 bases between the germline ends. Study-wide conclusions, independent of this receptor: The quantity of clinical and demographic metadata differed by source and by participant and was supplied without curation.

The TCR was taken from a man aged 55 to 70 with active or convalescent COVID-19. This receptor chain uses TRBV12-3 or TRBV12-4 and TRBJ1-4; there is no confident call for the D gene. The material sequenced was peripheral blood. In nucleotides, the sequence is TGTGCCAGCACCGACACCACCAATGAAAAACTGTTTTTT. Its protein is CASTDTTNEKLFF.